A single TCR beta chain is shown here with its context. The antigen remains undetermined. The data belong to a study of T cell clonotyping in hematopoietic cell transplantation. Findings and caveats of the study: Broader posttransplant TCR repertoire diversity was predicted by graft donor and pretransplant recipient Inverse Simpson Index values. Few recipient clonotypes overlapped donors; over 95% were de novo at given depth. Pathologically expanded recipient clonotypes increased progressively from day 30 to day 180 as diversity fell.

Samples: about 28 days before transplant, then days 30, 100 and 180 after. Per the germline V gene, CDR1 is MNHEY and CDR2 is SMNVEV (reference sequence). V lost 5 bases, J lost 5 bases, and 6 bases stayed unmatched. The CDR3 extends over 14 amino acids. TCRdb's copy holds only in-frame clones and misses some; the assay was immunoSEQ multiplex PCR. The sample lists approximately 8,500 clones, roughly 80% occurring once. The source was peripheral blood mononuclear cells, collected 180 days after allogeneic stem cell transplant. The chain employs TRBV27 and TRBJ2-1; 7 bases agree with TRBD2. The TCR comes from a female patient aged 50 to 60 who had an allogeneic stem cell transplant from an unrelated donor, so the T cells may come from the graft donor. Some clones in this sample may be carry-over from other donors' samples. Here the CDR3 DNA reads TGTGCCAGCAGTCCCTGGGAGGGCCACAATGAGCAGTTCTTC. Its protein is CASSPWEGHNEQFF.